This T cell receptor (beta chain) emerged from a study of blood T cells in healthy people across ages. This clonotype was detected a few times. Then a second PCR, running roughly 7 to 11 cycles, was carried out with a sample-barcoded 5' primer and a J-beta primer mix. TCRdb re-called the 5' RACE reads through MiXCR, storing one row per CDR3 protein. The data contain around 800,000 distinct CDR3 sequences, roughly 24% of them singletons. The same sample was also used in a study of T cells of mothers and their children.

The sequence derives from a boy aged 10-17 years in good health. Sequencing input: blood.

The CDR3 spells CAISGGPSIEAFF. The DNA of the CDR3 is TGTGCCATCAGTGGCGGGCCATCTATTGAAGCTTTCTTT. This rearrangement joins TRBV10-3 to TRBJ1-1; D unresolved. Per the germline V gene, CDR1 is ENHRY and CDR2 is SYGVKD. The CDR3 totals 13 residues. V was cut by 4 bases and J by 7 bases, with 13 bases left in between.